This T cell receptor beta chain was observed in a study of CD8 T cells in ankylosing spondylitis. TCR beta libraries were made by quantitative 5'-RACE with molecular barcodes. MiXCR was run by TCRdb on the 5' RACE reads, yielding one entry per CDR3 protein. This sample has fewer than 200,000 distinct CDR3 sequences, with approximately 18% found just once. Findings and limits, study-wide: Characteristic, it appeared, of ankylosing spondylitis blood was a TCR beta motif of 7 or 8 highly homologous variants. The clones that were linked to disease were reported to be significantly enriched in matched synovial fluid samples from ankylosing spondylitis patients.

This clonotype was counted at least ten times. Its specificity is not known. This TCR derives from a male donor under 30 with ankylosing spondylitis or in good health (not recorded which). The sequenced sample consisted of blood, either unsorted or a sorted T cell fraction (not recorded which).

The CDR3 DNA is TGTGCCAGCAGCTTAAGGCCCAATGAGCAGTTCTTC. This gives the protein CASSLRPNEQFF. The rearrangement joins TRBV7-9 to TRBJ2-1; D remains ambiguous. The CDR3 length is 12 residues. V lost 2 bases and J lost 6, with 5 bases in between. In germline, CDR1 is SEHNR, CDR2 FQNEAQ (reference sequence).